These T cell receptor beta chains were read from a single sample in a study of CXCR3-negative and CXCR3-positive naive CD8 T cells. Reprocessing the 5' RACE reads, TCRdb reports a single entry for every CDR3 protein and omits DNA. The sample includes about 40,000 distinct CDR3 sequences. The specimen was memory CD8+ T cells from blood. The receptors were gathered from a human donor in good health. Some clones in this sample may be carry-over from other donors' samples. The CDR3 runs from the conserved cysteine through the conserved F or W. Expanded clones are given a class, and other clones once, few, many or no size at all.

TRBV28	-	TRBJ2-7	CASSFGTGPPAYEQYF
TRBV11-2	-	TRBJ2-7	CASSLDLEVSYF
TRBV5-6	-	TRBJ2-5	CASSLGEGNVAQYF
TRBV6-5	-	TRBJ2-3	CASSYTRATDTQYF
TRBV6-4	-	TRBJ2-3	CASSEIPGTRSTGTQYF
TRBV28	-	TRBJ2-3	CASSPARGQDTQYF
TRBV20-1	medium-sized	TRBJ2-1	CSAREVGQSYNEQFF
TRBV20-1	-	TRBJ2-5	CSATTVLQETQYF
TRBV15	-	TRBJ2-1	CATSREGGGLANEQFF
TRBV20-1	-	TRBJ2-1	CSAKPSSGGSYNEQFF
TRBV20-1	-	TRBJ1-1	CSARPQTVRSTEAFF
TRBV6-2/TRBV6-3	-	TRBJ1-1	CASSYALSRGDTEAFF
TRBV7-9	-	TRBJ2-7	CASSLPGNTYEQYF
TRBV14	-	TRBJ2-2	CASSLRQGLNTGELFF
TRBV12-5	-	TRBJ2-7	CASGRDRDNEQYF
TRBV6-5	-	TRBJ1-2	CASSYLGEGYTF
TRBV11-3	-	TRBJ2-7	CASSSSGQDHLGQYF
TRBV4-2	-	TRBJ1-3	CASSQDGGDAGNTIYF
TRBV15	-	TRBJ2-2	CATSRDQVPDTGELFF
TRBV7-6	-	TRBJ2-1	CASSSRDRKNEQFF
TRBV29-1	-	TRBJ1-1	CSALTSNTEAFF
TRBV12-3/TRBV12-4	-	TRBJ2-7	CASSLAPGSVYEQYF
TRBV4-1	-	TRBJ1-3	CASSRGNTIYF
TRBV30	medium-sized	TRBJ1-1	CAWSVRLERGVTSFF
TRBV7-9	-	TRBJ2-1	CASSSRTSGGYNEQFF
TRBV7-9	-	TRBJ1-2	CASSLVPDREYGYTF
TRBV7-9	-	TRBJ2-7	CASSSGQGPYEQYF
TRBV4-3	-	TRBJ1-6	CASSQDSGTGVSPLHF
TRBV5-1	-	TRBJ2-7	CASSPQDSDLDPYEQYF
TRBV4-2	-	TRBJ2-1	CASSQDAKDQFF
TRBV7-9	-	TRBJ2-7	CASSSQPTGIYEQYF
TRBV11-2	-	TRBJ2-1	CASSNRLDEQFF
TRBV20-1	-	TRBJ1-1	CSARDSGITEAFF
TRBV10-3	-	TRBJ2-7	CAISETYEQYF
TRBV29-1	-	TRBJ2-3	CSTLTSQTVATTDTQYF
TRBV29-1	-	TRBJ2-7	CSVELAVSYEQYF
TRBV6-1	-	TRBJ2-1	CASSEDGASYNEQFF
TRBV20-1	-	TRBJ1-1	CSATTGAVSEAFF